One TCR beta chain is described in this entry. The sample originates from a study of blood T cell repertoires in COVID-19. Study at large: COVID-19 samples, acute and convalescent, were from the United States, Italy and Spain.

The repertoire was sequenced with immunoSEQ multiplex PCR; TCRdb's copy has only in-frame clones and lacks some. The sample lists 250,000 to 300,000 clones, roughly 90% occurring once. CDR3 size: 15 residues. With V trimmed by 6 bases and J by 0 bases, 2 bases remained unmatched. Germline CDR1 reads MNHEY; CDR2 reads SMNVEV (reference sequence). The sample consisted of peripheral blood. This chain connects TRBV27 to TRBJ1-3, with 10 bases that match TRBD1. This receptor was identified in a woman aged 50 to 60 who had recovered from COVID-19. The CDR3 here is CASSDRGLSGNTIYF. CDR3 sequence (DNA): TGTGCCAGCAGCGACAGGGGGCTCTCTGGAAACACCATATATTTT.